Below, 22 T cell receptor beta chains from the same sample are listed, as sequenced in a study of blood T cell repertoires in COVID-19. The table came from immunoSEQ multiplex PCR; TCRdb's copy has only in-frame clones and leaves some out. The data hold roughly 320,000 clones, with approximately 91% observed a single time. Material: PBMCs or T cells enriched from blood (not recorded which). The receptor set was obtained from a woman aged 25 to 39 who had been exposed to COVID-19.

In the case of this clone: At one of its ends the junction is not consistent with the germline gene, which may arise from a read error. The chain uses TRBV5-1 and TRBJ1-6; the D gene is possibly TRBD1 (6 bases). The CDR3 spans 14 residues. Germline V lookup: CDR1 SGHRS, CDR2 YFSETQ. As DNA, the CDR3 is TGCGCCAGCACCTTGGGGGGGCGGAATTCACCCCTCCACTTT. It encodes CASTLGGRNSPLHF. The full variable domain, with the rest looked up from reference TRBV5-1 and TRBJ1-6, is KAGVTQTPRYLIKTRGQQVTLSCSPISGHRSVSWYQQTPGQGLQFLFEYFSETQRNKGNFPGRFSGRQFSNSRSEMNVSTLELGDSALYLCASTLGGRNSPLHFGNGTRLTVT.

The chain joins TRBV6-5 to TRBJ2-5, with no clear D. The CDR3 loop spans 13 amino acids. V dropped 2 bases and J dropped 5 bases, with 9 bases sitting between them. Germline lookup yields CDR1 MNHEY and CDR2 SVGAGI. The DNA of the CDR3 is TGTGCCAGCAGTTACCTTGATCGGGAGACCCAGTACTTC. Protein product: CASSYLDRETQYF.

J is TRBJ2-3 and V is TRBV5-4, with TRBD2 matching 11 bases. Germline V gives CDR1 SGHNT, CDR2 YYREEE (reference sequence). The junction had 11 bases not matched to a gene; V was cut back by 4 bases and J by 10 bases. This CDR3 region has 15 residues. CDR3 residues: CASSRGSGGALAQYF. CDR3 DNA sequence: TGTGCCAGCAGCCGGGGTAGCGGGGGGGCCTTAGCGCAGTATTTT.

The chain's CDR3 is CASSFLGGTVNSPLHF. The CDR3 nucleotides are TGTGCCAGCAGTTTTCTAGGGGGGACAGTTAATTCACCCCTCCACTTT. V and J are TRBV27 and TRBJ1-6, with 7 bases lining up with TRBD1. The germline V gene encodes CDR1 MNHEY and CDR2 SMNVEV (reference sequence). This CDR3 region has 16 residues. Trimming at V came to 3 bases and at J to 6 bases, leaving 8 bases not matched to a gene.

The gene calls are TRBV6-6 and TRBJ1-3; 9 nucleotides match TRBD1. The CDR3 runs 15 residues. Germline V CDR1 and CDR2: MNHNY, SVGAGI (reference sequence). V was pared by 6 bases and J by 4 bases, with 7 bases of the junction left unmatched. The CDR3 coding sequence is TGTGCCAGCAGCACCACAGGGGGCGCCGGAAACACCATATATTTT. Translation gives CASSTTGGAGNTIYF.

V gene TRBV19 combines with J gene TRBJ2-5; TRBD2 aligns across 12 bases. In germline, CDR1 is LNHDA, CDR2 SQIVND (reference sequence). The CDR3 covers 15 residues. Trimming took 5 bases from V and 2 from J; bases not matched to a gene: 3. The CDR3 sequence is CASSPLAGGQETQYF. Here the CDR3 DNA reads TGTGCCAGTAGTCCACTAGCGGGGGGACAAGAGACCCAGTACTTC.

CDR3 in DNA: TGTGCCAGCAGCTTAGTCTCTAGGGAGCAGTTCTTC. It is translated as CASSLVSREQFF. J is TRBJ2-1 and V is TRBV7-2; the D is unclear. The germline CDR1 and CDR2 sequences are SGHTA and FQGNSA. V was clipped by 1 base and J by 10 bases, with 8 bases between them. This CDR3 has 12 residues.

V is TRBV14 and J is TRBJ2-5, with D unclear. CDR1 and CDR2 (germline): SGHDN, FVKESK. This CDR3 has 13 residues. Trimming stripped 4 bases from V and 4 bases from J, with 10 bases between. The CDR3 coding sequence is TGTGCCAGCAGCCTAGACAACTCAGAGACCCAGTACTTC. Its translation is CASSLDNSETQYF.

This clone has more than one count but fewer than ten. This chain connects TRBV7-9 to TRBJ1-1, with 8 bases that match TRBD1. Germline V gene data show CDR1 as SEHNR and CDR2 as FQNEAQ (reference sequence). V trimming: 7 bases; J trimming: 1 base; junction bases outside the gene matches: 5. The CDR3 consists of 14 residues. The DNA of the CDR3 is TGTGCCAGCATCCACGACAGGGGGAACACTGAAGCTTTCTTT. Translating gives CASIHDRGNTEAFF.

This clone showed up just a few times. This rearrangement joins TRBV6-2 or TRBV6-3 to TRBJ2-7; TRBD2 might be the D (6 bases). V was trimmed by 0 bases and J by 1 base, leaving 13 bases between them. CDR1 and CDR2 from the germline V gene are MNHEY and SVGEGT. The length of the CDR3 is 16 residues. The CDR3 DNA reads TGTGCCAGCAGTTACTCCCGGGAGAAAATATCCTACGAGCAGTACTTC. Encoded protein: CASSYSREKISYEQYF.

The CDR3 sequence is CASSQARYGESNSPLHF. DNA for the CDR3: TGTGCCAGCAGCCAAGCCCGTTACGGGGAGTCGAATTCACCCCTCCACTTT. This sequence joins TRBV3-1 (or the pseudogene TRBV3-2) and TRBJ1-6, with no clear D. This CDR3 has 17 amino acids. Germline V gene sequence: CDR1 LGHDT, CDR2 YNNKEL (reference sequence). Trimming shortened V by 1 base and J by 7 bases, and 17 bases separated the two germline ends.

This rearrangement joins TRBV12-3 or TRBV12-4 to TRBJ1-6; no definite D call. Trimming took off 5 bases at V and 7 bases at J, with 9 bases between the two ends. This CDR3 region has 13 residues. In DNA form, the CDR3 reads TGTGCCAGCAGTCCCCGCGTAAATTCACCCCTCCACTTT. It yields the protein CASSPRVNSPLHF.

The V call is TRBV11-1, the J call TRBJ2-1; TRBD2 agrees at 11 bases. CDR3 length: 15 residues. Germline V gene lookup returns CDR1 SGHAT and CDR2 FQDESV (reference sequence). Trimming at V came to 2 bases and at J to 9 bases, leaving 6 bases not matched to a gene. The CDR3 DNA is TGTGCCAGCAGCTTATTAGCGGGGGGGAGGAGTGAGCAGTTCTTC. It codes for CASSLLAGGRSEQFF.

The rearrangement links TRBV7-8 to TRBJ1-4; D not certain. Deletions cut 0 bases from V and 3 bases from J, with 8 bases between. This CDR3 spans 15 amino acids. Germline V gives CDR1 SGHVS, CDR2 FQNEAQ. The CDR3 loop is CASSLAEGSNEKLFF. CDR3 sequence (DNA): TGTGCCAGCAGCTTAGCGGAGGGATCTAATGAAAAACTGTTTTTT.

The genes are TRBV4-3 and TRBJ2-2; D is undetermined. Trimming removed 4 bases from V and 7 bases from J, with 16 bases in between. Per the germline V gene, CDR1 is LGHNA and CDR2 is YSLEER. There are 15 residues in the CDR3. For the CDR3, the DNA is TGCGCCAGCAGCCGATCCTCTCCCCGACACGGGGAGCTGTTTTTT. Translated, it gives CASSRSSPRHGELFF.

V usage is TRBV5-1 and J usage is TRBJ2-3, with D possibly matching TRBD2 (6 bases). This CDR3 region has 13 residues. The germline CDR1 and CDR2 sequences are SGHRS and YFSETQ. The V and J ends lost 2 bases and 6 bases respectively, with 10 bases between them. The DNA for the CDR3 is TGCGCCAGCAGCTTCCCGGGGGAGGATACGCAGTATTTT. It encodes CASSFPGEDTQYF.

J is TRBJ2-2 and V is TRBV4-3; D remains ambiguous. Germline V gene sequence: CDR1 LGHNA, CDR2 YSLEER. There are 17 residues in the CDR3. The V and J ends lost 0 bases and 1 base respectively, with 12 bases between them. CDR3 region: CASSQESAVRNTGELFF. DNA for the CDR3: TGCGCCAGCAGCCAAGAATCGGCGGTCCGGAACACCGGGGAGCTGTTTTTT.

The chain's CDR3 is CASSQGKTVLGAYGYTF. The CDR3 DNA reads as TGTGCCAGCAGCCAAGGGAAGACAGTCCTAGGGGCCTATGGCTACACCTTC. V gene TRBV4-2 combines with J gene TRBJ1-2; a weak D match, TRBD1 (5 bases). The V gene lost 1 base and the J gene lost 4 bases, with 19 bases spanning the gap. CDR1 LGHNA and CDR2 YNFKEQ come from the germline V gene. The CDR3 runs 17 residues.

V and J are TRBV19 and TRBJ2-1; 8 nucleotides align to TRBD2. This CDR3 contains 15 residues. CDR1 and CDR2 (germline): LNHDA, SQIVND (reference sequence). After removal of 5 bases from V and 8 bases from J, the junction contained 11 bases not matched to a gene. As DNA, the CDR3 is TGTGCCAGTAGTCCCGGGACTAGTGGAGGGGATGAGCAGTTCTTC. Its translation: CASSPGTSGGDEQFF.

The chain couples TRBV19 to TRBJ1-1, with D uncertain. Germline V gene data show CDR1 as LNHDA and CDR2 as SQIVND (reference sequence). Deletions cut 7 bases from V and 1 base from J, with 10 bases between. The CDR3 extends over 13 amino acids. CDR3 coding DNA: TGTGCCAGTACCCTATCAAGGAACACTGAAGCTTTCTTT. This encodes CASTLSRNTEAFF.

This chain joins TRBV5-1 and TRBJ1-6; 7 nucleotides match TRBD1. The ends lost 0 bases at V and 9 bases at J; junction bases unmatched: 6. The CDR3 has 15 residues. Germline CDR1 SGHRS, CDR2 YFSETQ. DNA of the CDR3: TGCGCCAGCAGCTTGGGACAGGGAACAGGTTCACCCCTCCACTTT. It encodes CASSLGQGTGSPLHF.

V is TRBV12-3 or TRBV12-4 and J is TRBJ1-2, with D hard to call. This CDR3 spans 12 amino acids. Trimming pared 5 bases from V and 4 bases from J, leaving 8 bases between. CDR3: CASSIYTYGYTF. In nucleotides, the CDR3 is TGTGCCAGCAGTATTTACACCTATGGCTACACCTTC.